These 6 T cell receptor beta chains originate from one sample sequenced in a study of control samples from healthy donors and cancer patients. Some clones are missing from TCRdb's copy, which holds only in-frame ones; the method was immunoSEQ multiplex PCR. The sample has 120,000 to 150,000 clones; more than 85% are singletons. Input material: blood. The receptors stem from a man under 40 in good health.

This clone was detected once. The junction does not match germline at one end; this may be a read error. The chain uses TRBV6-1 and TRBJ1-5; tentative D call: TRBD1 (5 bases). In germline, CDR1 is MNHNS, CDR2 SASEGT. CDR3 length: 13 amino acids. This chain's CDR3 is CASGDSLNQPQHF. The CDR3 DNA sequence: TGTGCCAGCGGTGACAGTTTAAATCAGCCCCAGCATTTT.

V and J are TRBV6-5 and TRBJ1-1, with no clear D. Germline values: CDR1 MNHEY, CDR2 SVGAGI. V was cut by 5 bases and J by 0 bases, with 4 bases left in between. CDR3 length equals 12 residues. The CDR3 loop is CASSPVNTEAFF. The CDR3 DNA sequence: TGTGCCAGCAGTCCAGTGAACACTGAAGCTTTCTTT.

The V and J genes are TRBV6-1 and TRBJ2-7; D is undetermined. V was trimmed by 1 base and J by 4 bases, leaving 2 bases between them. Germline V gene lookup returns CDR1 MNHNS and CDR2 SASEGT. The CDR3 is made up of 11 amino acids. The CDR3 loop reads CASSEEYEQYF. CDR3 DNA sequence: TGTGCCAGCAGTGAAGAGTACGAGCAGTACTTC.

The chain has TRBV27 and TRBJ2-2; 7 bases line up with TRBD2. J was trimmed by 3 bases and V by 4 bases; bases with no gene match: 8. The CDR3 loop spans 16 amino acids. The germline CDR1 and CDR2 sequences are MNHEY and SMNVEV (reference sequence). This CDR3 reads CASSSLGGLDTGELFF. CDR3 nucleotides: TGTGCCAGCAGTTCCTTGGGAGGGTTGGACACCGGGGAGCTGTTTTTT.

This clone showed up just once. This rearrangement joins TRBV5-4 to TRBJ1-1, with no clear D. Trimming took 2 bases from V and 4 from J, leaving 9 bases between them. This CDR3 spans 13 amino acids. Germline V gene sequence: CDR1 SGHNT, CDR2 YYREEE (reference sequence). CDR3 region: CASSFPWGTEAFF. The CDR3 coding sequence is TGTGCCAGCAGCTTCCCCTGGGGCACTGAAGCTTTCTTT. Looking up the rest from reference TRBV5-4 and TRBJ1-1 gives the full variable domain: ETGVTQSPTHLIKTRGQQVTLRCSSQSGHNTVSWYQQALGQGPQFIFQYYREEENGRGNFPPRFSGLQFPNYSSELNVNALELDDSALYLCASSFPWGTEAFFGQGTRLTVV.

The chain is built from TRBV28 and TRBJ1-1; D unclear. The CDR3 is 11 amino acids. Between the trimmed V and J ends, which lost 7 bases and 0 bases, there was a span of 3 bases. CDR1 and CDR2 (germline): MDHEN, SYDVKM. Here the CDR3 DNA reads TGTGCCAGCAACTTGAACACTGAAGCTTTCTTT. It translates to CASNLNTEAFF.